This T cell receptor beta chain is from a study of blood T cell repertoires in COVID-19. As for the study in general: COVID-19 samples from acute and convalescent phases originated in the United States, Italy and Spain.

Trimming left V 1 base short and J 7 bases short, with 12 bases between. The CDR3 has 14 amino acids. CDR1 and CDR2 (germline): PRHDT, FYEKMQ (reference sequence). The method was immunoSEQ multiplex PCR; TCRdb's version includes in-frame clones alone and lacks a portion of them. The sample contains about 120,000 clones, 75% to 80% of which appear only once. This clone was detected only once. This sequence joins TRBV13 and TRBJ2-3; tentatively, D is TRBD1 (5 bases). Sequenced material: peripheral blood. The clonotype originates from a human donor in a cohort sampled during active COVID-19. The CDR3 is CASSLEGVSYTQYF. The CDR3, as DNA: TGTGCCAGCAGCTTAGAAGGGGTCTCTTATACGCAGTATTTT.